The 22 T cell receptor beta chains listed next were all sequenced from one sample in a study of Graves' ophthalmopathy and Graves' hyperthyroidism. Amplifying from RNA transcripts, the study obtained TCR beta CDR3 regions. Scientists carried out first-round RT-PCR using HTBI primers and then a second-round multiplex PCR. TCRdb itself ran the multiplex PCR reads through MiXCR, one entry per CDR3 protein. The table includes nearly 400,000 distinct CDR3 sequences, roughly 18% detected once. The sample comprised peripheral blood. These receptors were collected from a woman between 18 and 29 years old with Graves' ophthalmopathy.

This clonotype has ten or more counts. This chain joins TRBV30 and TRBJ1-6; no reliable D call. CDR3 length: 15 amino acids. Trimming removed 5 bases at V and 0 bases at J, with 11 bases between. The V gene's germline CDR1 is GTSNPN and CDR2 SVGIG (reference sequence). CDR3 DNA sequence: TGTGCCTGGGCAATCGGAAGCTCCTATAATTCACCCCTCCACTTT. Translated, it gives CAWAIGSSYNSPLHF.

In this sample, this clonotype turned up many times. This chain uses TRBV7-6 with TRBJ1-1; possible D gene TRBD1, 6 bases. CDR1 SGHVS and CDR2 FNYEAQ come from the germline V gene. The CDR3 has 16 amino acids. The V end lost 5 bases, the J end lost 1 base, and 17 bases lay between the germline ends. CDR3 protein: CASSPRGGGRNTEAFF. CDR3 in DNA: TGTGCCAGCAGCCCCCGGGGAGGGGGGAGGAACACTGAAGCTTTCTTT.

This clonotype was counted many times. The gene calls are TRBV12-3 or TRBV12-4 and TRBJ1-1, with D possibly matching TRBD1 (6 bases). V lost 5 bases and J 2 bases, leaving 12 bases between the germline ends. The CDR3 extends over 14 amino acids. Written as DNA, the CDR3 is TGTGCCAGCAGTCACAGGGCCCAAAACACTGAAGCTTTCTTT. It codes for CASSHRAQNTEAFF.

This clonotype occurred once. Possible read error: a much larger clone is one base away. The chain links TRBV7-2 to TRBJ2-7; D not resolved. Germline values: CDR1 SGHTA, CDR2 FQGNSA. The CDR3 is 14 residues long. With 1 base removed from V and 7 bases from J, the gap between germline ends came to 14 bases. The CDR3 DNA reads TGTGCCAGCAGCTTAGTTGGGGATCTGCAGGAGCAGTACTTC. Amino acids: CASSLVGDLQEQYF. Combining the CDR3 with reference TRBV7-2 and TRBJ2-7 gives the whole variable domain GAGVSQSPSNKVTEKGKDVELRCDPISGHTALYWYRQSLGQGLEFLIYFQGNSAPDKSGLPSDRFSAERTGGSVSTLTIQRTQQEDSAVYLCASSLVGDLQEQYFGPGTRLTVT.

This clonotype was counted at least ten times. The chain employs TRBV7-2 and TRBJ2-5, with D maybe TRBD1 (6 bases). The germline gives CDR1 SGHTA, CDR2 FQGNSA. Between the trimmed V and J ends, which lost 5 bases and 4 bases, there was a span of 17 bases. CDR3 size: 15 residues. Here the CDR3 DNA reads TGTGCCAGCAGCAATCGTCAGGGGTCCGGAGAGACCCAGTACTTC. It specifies CASSNRQGSGETQYF.

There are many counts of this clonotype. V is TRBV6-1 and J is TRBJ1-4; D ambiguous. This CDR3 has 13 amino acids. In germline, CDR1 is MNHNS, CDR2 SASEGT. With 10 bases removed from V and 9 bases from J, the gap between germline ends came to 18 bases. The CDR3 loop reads CATLDSNPKKLFF. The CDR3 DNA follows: TGTGCCACCCTGGACTCGAACCCTAAAAAACTGTTTTTT.

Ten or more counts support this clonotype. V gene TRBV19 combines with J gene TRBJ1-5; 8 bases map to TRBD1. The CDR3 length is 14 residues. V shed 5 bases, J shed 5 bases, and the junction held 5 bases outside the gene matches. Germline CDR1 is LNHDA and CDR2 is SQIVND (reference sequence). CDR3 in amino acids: CASSPDRADQPQHF. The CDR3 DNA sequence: TGTGCCAGTAGTCCGGACAGGGCGGATCAGCCCCAGCATTTT.

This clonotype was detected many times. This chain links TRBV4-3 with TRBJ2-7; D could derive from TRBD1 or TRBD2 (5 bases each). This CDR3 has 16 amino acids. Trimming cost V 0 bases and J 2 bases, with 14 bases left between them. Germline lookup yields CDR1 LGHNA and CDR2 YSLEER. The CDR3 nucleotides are TGCGCCAGCAGCCAAGATCTTGGGGGTTCCCCCTACGAGCAGTACTTC. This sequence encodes CASSQDLGGSPYEQYF.

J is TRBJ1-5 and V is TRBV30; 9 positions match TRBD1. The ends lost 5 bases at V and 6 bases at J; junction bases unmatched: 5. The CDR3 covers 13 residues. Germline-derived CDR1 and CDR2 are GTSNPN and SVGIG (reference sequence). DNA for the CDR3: TGTGCCTGGTCGGGACAGGGAGGTCAGCCCCAGCATTTT. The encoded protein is CAWSGQGGQPQHF.

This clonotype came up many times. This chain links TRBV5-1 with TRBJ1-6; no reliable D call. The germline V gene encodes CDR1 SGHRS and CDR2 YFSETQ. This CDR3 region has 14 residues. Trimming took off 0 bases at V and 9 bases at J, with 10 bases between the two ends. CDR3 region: CASSLGPRGSPLHF. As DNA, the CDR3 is TGCGCCAGCAGCTTGGGACCGCGAGGTTCACCCCTCCACTTT. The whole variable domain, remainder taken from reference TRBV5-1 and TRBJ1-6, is KAGVTQTPRYLIKTRGQQVTLSCSPISGHRSVSWYQQTPGQGLQFLFEYFSETQRNKGNFPGRFSGRQFSNSRSEMNVSTLELGDSALYLCASSLGPRGSPLHFGNGTRLTVT.

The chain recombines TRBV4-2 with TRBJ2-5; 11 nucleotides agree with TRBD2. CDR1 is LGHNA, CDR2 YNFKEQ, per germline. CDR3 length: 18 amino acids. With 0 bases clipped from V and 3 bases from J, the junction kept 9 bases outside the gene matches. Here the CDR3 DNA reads TGTGCCAGCAGCCAAGAGCTAGCGGGAGGCGCTCAGAAAGAGACCCAGTACTTC. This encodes CASSQELAGGAQKETQYF.

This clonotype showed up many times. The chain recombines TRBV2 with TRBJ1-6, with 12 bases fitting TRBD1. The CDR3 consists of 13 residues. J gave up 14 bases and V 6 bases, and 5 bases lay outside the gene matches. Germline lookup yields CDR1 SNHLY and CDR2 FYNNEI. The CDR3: CASRGQGAISLHF. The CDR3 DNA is TGTGCCAGCAGGGGACAGGGGGCAATATCCCTCCACTTT.

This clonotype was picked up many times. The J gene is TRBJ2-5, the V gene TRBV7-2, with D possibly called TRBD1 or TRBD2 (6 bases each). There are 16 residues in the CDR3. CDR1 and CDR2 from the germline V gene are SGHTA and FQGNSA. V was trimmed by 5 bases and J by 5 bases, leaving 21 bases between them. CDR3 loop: CASSPRVGGRRETQYF. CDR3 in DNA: TGTGCCAGCAGCCCCCGGGTAGGGGGGCGCAGGGAGACCCAGTACTTC.

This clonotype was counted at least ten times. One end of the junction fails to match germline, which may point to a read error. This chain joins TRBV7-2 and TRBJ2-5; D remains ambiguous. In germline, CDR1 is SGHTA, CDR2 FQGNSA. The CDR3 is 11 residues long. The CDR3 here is CASSLDVDMDF. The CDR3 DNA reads TGTGCCAGCAGCTTAGATGTGGATATGGACTTC. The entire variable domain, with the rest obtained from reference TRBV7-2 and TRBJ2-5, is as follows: GAGVSQSPSNKVTEKGKDVELRCDPISGHTALYWYRQSLGQGLEFLIYFQGNSAPDKSGLPSDRFSAERTGGSVSTLTIQRTQQEDSAVYLCASSLDVDMDFGPGTRLLVL.

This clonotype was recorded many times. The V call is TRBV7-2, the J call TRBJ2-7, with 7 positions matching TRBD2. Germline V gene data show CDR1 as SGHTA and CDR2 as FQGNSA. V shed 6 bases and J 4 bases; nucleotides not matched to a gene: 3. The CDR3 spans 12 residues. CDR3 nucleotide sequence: TGTGCCAGCAGTGGCGGGAGTTACGAGCAGTACTTC. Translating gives CASSGGSYEQYF.

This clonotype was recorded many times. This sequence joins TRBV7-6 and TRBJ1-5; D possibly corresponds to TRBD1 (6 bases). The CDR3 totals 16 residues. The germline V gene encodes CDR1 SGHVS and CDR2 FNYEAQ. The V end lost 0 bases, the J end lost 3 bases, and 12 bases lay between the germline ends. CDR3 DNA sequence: TGTGCCAGCAGCTTAGCCCGGGGGGCGGACAATCAGCCCCAGCATTTT. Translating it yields CASSLARGADNQPQHF.

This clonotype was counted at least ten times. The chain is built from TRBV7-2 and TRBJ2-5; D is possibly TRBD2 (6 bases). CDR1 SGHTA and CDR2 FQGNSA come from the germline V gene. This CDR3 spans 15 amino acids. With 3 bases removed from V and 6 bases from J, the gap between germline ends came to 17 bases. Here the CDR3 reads CASSLQRAARQTQYF. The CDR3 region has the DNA TGTGCCAGCAGCTTGCAGCGGGCAGCTCGGCAGACCCAGTACTTC.

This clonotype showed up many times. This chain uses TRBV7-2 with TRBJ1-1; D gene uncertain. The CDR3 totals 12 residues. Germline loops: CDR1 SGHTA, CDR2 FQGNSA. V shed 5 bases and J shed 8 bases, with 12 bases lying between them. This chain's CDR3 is CASSHQTSEAFF. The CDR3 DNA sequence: TGTGCCAGCAGCCATCAGACCAGCGAAGCTTTCTTT. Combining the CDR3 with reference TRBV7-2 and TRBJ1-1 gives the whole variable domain GAGVSQSPSNKVTEKGKDVELRCDPISGHTALYWYRQSLGQGLEFLIYFQGNSAPDKSGLPSDRFSAERTGGSVSTLTIQRTQQEDSAVYLCASSHQTSEAFFGQGTRLTVV.

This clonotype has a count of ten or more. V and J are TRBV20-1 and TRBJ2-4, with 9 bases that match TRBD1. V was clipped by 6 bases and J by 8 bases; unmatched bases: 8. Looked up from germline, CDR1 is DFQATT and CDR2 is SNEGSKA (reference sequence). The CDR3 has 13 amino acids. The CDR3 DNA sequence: TGCAGTGCCACCGCGACAGGGGGGGACATTCAGTACTTC. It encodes CSATATGGDIQYF.

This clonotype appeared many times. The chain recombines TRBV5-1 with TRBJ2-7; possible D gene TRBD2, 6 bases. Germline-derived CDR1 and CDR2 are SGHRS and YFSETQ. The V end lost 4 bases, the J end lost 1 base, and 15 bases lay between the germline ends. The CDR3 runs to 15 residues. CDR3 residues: CASSRSGGVSYEQYF. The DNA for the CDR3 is TGCGCCAGCAGCCGGAGCGGCGGGGTGTCCTACGAGCAGTACTTC.

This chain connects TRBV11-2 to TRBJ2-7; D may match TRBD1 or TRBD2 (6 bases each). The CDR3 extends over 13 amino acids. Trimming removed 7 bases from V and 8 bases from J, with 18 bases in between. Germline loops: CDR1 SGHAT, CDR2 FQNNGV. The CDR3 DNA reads TGTGCCAGCAACCCGGTAGGGGGGAGGAAGCAGTACTTC. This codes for CASNPVGGRKQYF.

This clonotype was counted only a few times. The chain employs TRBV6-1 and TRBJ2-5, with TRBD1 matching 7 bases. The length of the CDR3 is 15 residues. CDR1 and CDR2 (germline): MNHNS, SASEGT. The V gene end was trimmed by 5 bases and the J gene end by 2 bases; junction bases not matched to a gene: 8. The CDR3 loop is CASSPLTGMQETQYF. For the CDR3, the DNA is TGTGCCAGCAGTCCCTTGACAGGGATGCAAGAGACCCAGTACTTC.